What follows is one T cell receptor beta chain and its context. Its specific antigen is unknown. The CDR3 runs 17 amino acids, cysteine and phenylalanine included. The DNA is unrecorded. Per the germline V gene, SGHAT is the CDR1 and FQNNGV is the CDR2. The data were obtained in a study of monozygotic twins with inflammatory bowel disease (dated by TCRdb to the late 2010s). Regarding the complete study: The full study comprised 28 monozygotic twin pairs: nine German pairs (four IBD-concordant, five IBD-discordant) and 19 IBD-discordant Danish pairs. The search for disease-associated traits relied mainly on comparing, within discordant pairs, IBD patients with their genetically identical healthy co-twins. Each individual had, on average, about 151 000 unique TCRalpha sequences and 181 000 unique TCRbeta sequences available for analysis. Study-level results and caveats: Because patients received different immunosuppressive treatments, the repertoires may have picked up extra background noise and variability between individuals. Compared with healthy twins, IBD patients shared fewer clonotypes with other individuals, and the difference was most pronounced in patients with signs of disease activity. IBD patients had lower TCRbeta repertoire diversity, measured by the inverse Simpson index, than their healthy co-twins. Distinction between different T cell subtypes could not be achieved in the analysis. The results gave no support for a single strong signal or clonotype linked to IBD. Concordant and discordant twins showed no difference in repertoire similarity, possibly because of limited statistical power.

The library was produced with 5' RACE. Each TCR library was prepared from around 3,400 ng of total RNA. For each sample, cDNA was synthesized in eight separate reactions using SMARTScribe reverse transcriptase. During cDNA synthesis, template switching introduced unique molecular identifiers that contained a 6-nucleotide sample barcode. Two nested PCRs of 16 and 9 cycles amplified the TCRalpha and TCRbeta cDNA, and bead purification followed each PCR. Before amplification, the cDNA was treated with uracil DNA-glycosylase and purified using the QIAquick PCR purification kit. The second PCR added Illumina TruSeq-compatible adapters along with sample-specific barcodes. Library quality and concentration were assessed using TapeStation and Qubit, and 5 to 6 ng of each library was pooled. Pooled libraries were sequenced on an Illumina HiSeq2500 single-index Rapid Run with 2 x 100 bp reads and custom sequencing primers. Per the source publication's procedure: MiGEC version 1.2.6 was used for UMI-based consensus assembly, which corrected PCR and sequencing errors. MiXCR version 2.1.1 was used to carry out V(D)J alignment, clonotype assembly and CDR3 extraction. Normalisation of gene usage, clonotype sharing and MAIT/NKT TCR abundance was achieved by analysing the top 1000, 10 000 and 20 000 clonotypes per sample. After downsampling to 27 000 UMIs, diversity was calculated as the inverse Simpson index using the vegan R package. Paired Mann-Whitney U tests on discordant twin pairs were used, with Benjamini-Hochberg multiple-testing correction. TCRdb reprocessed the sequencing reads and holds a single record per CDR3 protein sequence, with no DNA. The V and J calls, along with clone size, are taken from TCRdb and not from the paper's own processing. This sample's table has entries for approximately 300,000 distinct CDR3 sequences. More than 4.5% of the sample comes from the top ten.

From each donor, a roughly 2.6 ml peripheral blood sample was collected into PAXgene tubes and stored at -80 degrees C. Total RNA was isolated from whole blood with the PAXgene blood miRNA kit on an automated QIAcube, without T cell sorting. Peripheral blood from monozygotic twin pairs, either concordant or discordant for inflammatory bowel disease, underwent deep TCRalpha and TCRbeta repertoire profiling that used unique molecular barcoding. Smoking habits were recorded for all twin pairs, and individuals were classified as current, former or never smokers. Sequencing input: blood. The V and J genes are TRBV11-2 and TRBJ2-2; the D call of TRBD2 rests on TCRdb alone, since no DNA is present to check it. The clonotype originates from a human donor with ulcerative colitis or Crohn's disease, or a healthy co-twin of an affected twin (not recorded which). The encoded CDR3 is CASSLDFGGSNTGELFF.